Listed below are T cell receptor beta chains from one sample, sequenced in a study of shared clonotypes between healthy human individuals. Produced via immunoSEQ multiplex PCR; TCRdb's table is partial and in-frame only. Found here are about 990,000 clones, 75% to 80% of them singletons; the top ten hold roughly 0.55%. Sequencing was carried out using memory CD4+ T cells from PBMCs. These receptors all stem from a man younger than 35 in good health. Some clones in this sample may be carry-over from other donors' samples. Both conserved end residues are part of each CDR3. The D gene is left open where the match is weak. Only part of the rows carry a size: once, few, many, or a class if the clone is expanded.

V	J	size	D	CDR3	DNA
TRBV14	TRBJ2-7	NA	NA	CASSPQRGYEQYF	TGTGCCAGCAGCCCGCAAAGGGGTTACGAGCAGTACTTC
TRBV6-1	TRBJ2-1	NA	NA	CASSESNEQFF	TGTGCCAGCAGTGAATCGAATGAGCAGTTCTTC
TRBV7-8	TRBJ2-5	NA	TRBD1	CASSLEQGAPETQYF	TGTGCCAGCAGCTTAGAACAGGGGGCGCCGGAGACCCAGTACTTC
TRBV7-2	TRBJ2-7	NA	NA	CASSLVPGGYEQYF	TGTGCCAGCAGCTTAGTCCCCGGGGGCTACGAGCAGTACTTC
TRBV5-6	TRBJ2-4	NA	TRBD1	CASSRGQLLAKNIQYF	TGTGCCAGCAGCCGGGGACAGTTACTAGCCAAAAACATTCAGTACTTC
TRBV6-6	TRBJ2-3	NA	NA	CASSLGTPRTDTQYF	TGTGCCAGCAGCCTCGGGACACCTCGCACAGATACGCAGTATTTT
TRBV11-2	TRBJ2-7	NA	NA	CASSPRGGGYYEQYF	TGTGCCAGCAGCCCACGGGGAGGGGGATACTACGAGCAGTACTTC
TRBV6-6	TRBJ1-1	NA	NA	CASSYSVSGLNTEAFF	TGTGCCAGCAGTTACTCGGTCTCGGGGCTGAACACTGAAGCTTTCTTT
TRBV25-1	TRBJ2-3	NA	NA	CATQRGGNADTQYF	TGTGCCACCCAACGGGGCGGGAATGCAGATACGCAGTATTTT
TRBV18	TRBJ2-2	many	TRBD2	CASSPLAGYTGELFF	TGTGCCAGCTCACCTCTAGCGGGGTACACCGGGGAGCTGTTTTTT
TRBV7-9	TRBJ1-2	NA	NA	CASSTSIYGYTF	TGTGCCAGCAGCACCTCAATCTATGGCTACACCTTC
TRBV29-1	TRBJ1-1	NA	NA	CSVERGGTRARDTEAFF	TGCAGCGTTGAACGAGGCGGGACCAGGGCTAGGGACACTGAAGCTTTCTTT
TRBV28	TRBJ2-7	NA	TRBD1	CASSDSPGTGGFYEQYF	TGTGCCAGCAGCGATTCACCCGGGACAGGGGGTTTCTACGAGCAGTACTTC
TRBV7-6	TRBJ2-1	NA	NA	CASSLWRQNNEQFF	TGTGCCAGCAGCTTATGGCGACAAAACAATGAGCAGTTCTTC
TRBV30	TRBJ2-7	few	TRBD2	CAWSGDYGEQYF	TGTGCCTGGAGCGGGGACTACGGCGAGCAGTACTTC
TRBV15	TRBJ2-7	NA	NA	CATSRPGRNYEQYF	TGTGCCACCAGCAGACCGGGCAGGAACTACGAGCAGTACTTC
TRBV20-1	TRBJ1-1	once	NA	CSAGDPTQAFF	TGCAGTGCGGGGGACCCCACCCAAGCTTTCTTT
TRBV28	TRBJ2-3	NA	NA	CGTDTQYF	TGTGGCACAGATACGCAGTATTTT
TRBV2	TRBJ2-1	NA	NA	CASSGYNEQFF	TGTGCCAGCAGTGGGTACAATGAGCAGTTCTTC
TRBV29-1	TRBJ2-5	once	NA	CSVGGFTQYF	TGCAGCGTTGGAGGTTTTACCCAGTACTTC
TRBV9	TRBJ2-6	NA	NA	CASSAGGSGANVLTF	TGTGCCAGCAGCGCCGGGGGCTCTGGGGCCAACGTCCTGACTTTC
TRBV28	TRBJ2-5	NA	NA	CAGSSGVPETQYF	TGTGCCGGCAGTTCGGGGGTCCCAGAGACCCAGTACTTC
TRBV28	TRBJ1-2	NA	NA	CASNTGSYGYTF	TGTGCCAGCAATACAGGGAGTTATGGCTACACCTTC
TRBV11-2	TRBJ2-5	NA	TRBD2	CASGLAGAETQYF	TGTGCCAGCGGGCTAGCGGGAGCTGAGACCCAGTACTTC
TRBV28	TRBJ1-2	NA	TRBD1	CASRIHRDRAGYGYTF	TGTGCCAGCAGGATCCACCGGGACAGGGCTGGCTATGGCTACACCTTC
TRBV27	TRBJ2-7	NA	NA	CASSPQSSYEQYF	TGTGCCAGCAGTCCCCAAAGTTCCTACGAGCAGTACTTC
TRBV7-3	TRBJ2-1	NA	NA	CASSQTQYNEQFF	TGTGCCAGCAGCCAAACCCAATACAATGAGCAGTTCTTC
TRBV9	TRBJ2-5	NA	NA	CASSVGSPGAETQYF	TGTGCCAGCAGCGTAGGATCCCCAGGGGCAGAGACCCAGTACTTC
TRBV19	TRBJ1-1	NA	NA	CASARTENTEAFF	TGTGCCAGTGCACGGACGGAGAACACTGAAGCTTTCTTT
TRBV5-6	TRBJ1-1	NA	NA	CASSLGGLWDTEAFF	TGTGCCAGCAGCTTGGGAGGGCTATGGGACACTGAAGCTTTCTTT
TRBV20-1	TRBJ2-7	NA	NA	CSVSPSYEQYF	TGCAGCGTAAGTCCCTCCTACGAGCAGTACTTC
TRBV18	TRBJ1-4	NA	TRBD1	CASSPEQGATNEKLFF	TGTGCCAGCTCACCGGAACAGGGGGCAACTAATGAAAAACTGTTTTTT
TRBV7-2	TRBJ2-7	NA	TRBD2	CASSSPGVGTSEYF	TGTGCCAGCAGCTCCCCTGGAGTCGGGACTAGTGAGTACTTC
TRBV2	TRBJ2-1	NA	NA	CASRDNPYSNNEQFF	TGTGCCAGCAGAGACAACCCGTACTCCAACAATGAGCAGTTCTTC
TRBV6-5	TRBJ2-7	once	TRBD2	CASSYVSAGEPEQYF	TGTGCCAGCAGTTACGTCTCGGCGGGAGAACCCGAGCAGTACTTC
TRBV11-2	TRBJ1-6	NA	TRBD1	CASSSPRTGTYLHF	TGTGCCAGCAGCTCCCCAAGGACAGGGACCTACCTCCACTTT
TRBV28	TRBJ1-1	NA	NA	CASSLGAGEAFF	TGTGCCAGCAGTTTAGGAGCAGGTGAAGCTTTCTTT